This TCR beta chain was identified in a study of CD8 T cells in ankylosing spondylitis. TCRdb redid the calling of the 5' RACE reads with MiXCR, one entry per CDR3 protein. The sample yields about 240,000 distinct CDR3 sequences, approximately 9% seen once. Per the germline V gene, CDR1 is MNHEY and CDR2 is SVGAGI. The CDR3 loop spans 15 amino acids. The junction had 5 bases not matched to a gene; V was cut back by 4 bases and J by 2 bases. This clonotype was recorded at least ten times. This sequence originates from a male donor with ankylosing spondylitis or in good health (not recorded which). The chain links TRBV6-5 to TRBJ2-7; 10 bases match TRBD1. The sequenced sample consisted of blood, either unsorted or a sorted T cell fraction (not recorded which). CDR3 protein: CASSLGQGSTYEQYF. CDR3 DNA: TGTGCCAGCAGTTTGGGACAGGGGTCGACCTACGAGCAGTACTTC.